There are a few counts of the clone carrying this TCR beta chain. As yet, its antigen is unknown. The data were obtained in a study of cytomegalovirus exposure and HLA in healthy donors. Study summary: The Caucasian-associated ancestry cluster held less than 85% of around 380 genotyped donors.

Amplification used 60 Vbeta primers and 13 Jbeta primers. Only in-frame clones appear in the TCRdb table, and some are missing; sequencing was by immunoSEQ multiplex PCR. The sample shows fewer than 150,000 clones, roughly three quarters of them seen only once. Study-level findings and limits: Sequencing depth roughly uniform across donors was assumed in presence/absence analyses.

Per germline, CDR1 SGHAT and CDR2 FQNNGV. The CDR3 contains 15 residues. The germline V and J ends were trimmed by 3 bases and 1 base, with 12 bases remaining between them. This sequence joins TRBV11-2 and TRBJ2-5; D is possibly TRBD2 (6 bases). This receptor was obtained from a woman between 50 and 59 years old in good health and CMV-seronegative. Material for sequencing was PBMCs. The CDR3 here is CASSFQTSIQETQYF. CDR3 bases: TGTGCCAGCAGCTTCCAGACTAGTATCCAAGAGACCCAGTACTTC.